The 10 T cell receptor beta chains given below trace back to one sample, sequenced in a study of T cells in Graves' hyperthyroidism and ophthalmopathy. RNA transcripts were the template for amplifying TCR beta CDR3 regions. The HTBI primer set was used in a first-round RT-PCR of the TCR CDR3. One entry per CDR3 protein results from TCRdb running MiXCR on the multiplex PCR reads. The table shows about half a million distinct CDR3 sequences, with less than 25% occurring only once. The material sequenced was blood. The receptor source for this set is a man aged 18 to 30 with Graves' hyperthyroidism.

This clonotype was counted ten times or more. J is TRBJ2-2 and V is TRBV12-3 or TRBV12-4; 7 nucleotides line up with TRBD1. The CDR3 runs 13 residues. The trim removed 10 bases at V and 3 bases at J, leaving 5 bases unmatched. The CDR3 loop reads CATTGADTGELFF. CDR3 nucleotides: TGTGCCACCACAGGGGCCGACACCGGGGAGCTGTTTTTT.

There are many counts of this clonotype. The chain links TRBV15 to TRBJ2-2, with D unclear. The CDR3 has 15 amino acids. The germline CDR1 and CDR2 sequences are LNHNV and YYDKDF (reference sequence). The V end lost 5 bases, the J end lost 0 bases, and 10 bases lay between the germline ends. The CDR3 loop is CATSSRLPNTGELFF. Written as DNA, the CDR3 is TGTGCCACCAGCTCCAGACTCCCGAACACCGGGGAGCTGTTTTTT.

On this clonotype: Just one base apart from a much larger clone, this may be a read error. The chain combines TRBV2 with TRBJ2-5; no reliable D call. The CDR3 extends over 13 amino acids. Germline V gene sequence: CDR1 SNHLY, CDR2 FYNNEI. The CDR3 loop is CASSVRPQETRYF. The CDR3 coding sequence is TGTGCCAGCAGTGTCAGGCCTCAAGAGACCCGGTACTTC.

This clonotype has ten or more counts. The rearrangement links TRBV7-9 to TRBJ1-1; D remains unclear. Looked up from germline, CDR1 is SEHNR and CDR2 is FQNEAQ (reference sequence). V was trimmed by 5 bases and J by 6 bases, leaving 10 bases between them. CDR3 length: 12 amino acids. CDR3 protein: CASSPLIPEAFF. CDR3 coding DNA: TGTGCCAGCAGCCCCCTCATCCCTGAAGCTTTCTTT.

The table lists this clonotype with many counts. The chain has TRBV6-1 and TRBJ1-2; D is uncertain. V lost 5 bases and J lost 4, with 14 bases in between. Germline V CDR1 and CDR2: MNHNS, SASEGT. The CDR3 sequence is 14 residues long. CDR3 protein: CASSRTVWGYGYTF. CDR3 coding DNA: TGTGCCAGCAGTCGTACCGTCTGGGGCTATGGCTACACCTTC.

This clonotype was seen at least ten times. CDR3 sequence (DNA): TGCGCCAGCAGCTTAAATCCCGGGACTCCCGGCCAAGAGACCCAGTACTTC. Protein product: CASSLNPGTPGQETQYF. The chain is built from TRBV5-1 and TRBJ2-5; possibly TRBD2 for D (6 bases). With 2 bases removed from V and 1 base from J, the gap between germline ends came to 18 bases. CDR1 is SGHRS and CDR2 is YFSETQ in the germline V gene. The CDR3 has 17 residues.

This clonotype was detected many times. V and J are TRBV4-2 and TRBJ2-7; the match to TRBD1 covers 8 bases. The CDR3 is made up of 14 amino acids. Germline loops: CDR1 LGHNA, CDR2 YNFKEQ. J lost 3 bases, V lost 1 base, and 2 bases had no gene match. CDR3: CASSQGGTGYEQYF. The DNA for the CDR3 is TGTGCCAGCAGCCAAGGGGGGACAGGCTACGAGCAGTACTTC.

The chain uses TRBV30 and TRBJ1-1; D not certain. CDR1 is GTSNPN, CDR2 SVGIG, per germline (reference sequence). Between the trimmed V and J ends, which lost 0 bases and 1 base, there was a span of 6 bases. The CDR3 spans 13 residues. The CDR3 spells CAWSVLSNTEAFF. CDR3 bases: TGTGCCTGGAGTGTACTGTCGAACACTGAAGCTTTCTTT.

This clonotype was seen more than once but under ten times. The chain carries TRBV4-1 and TRBJ2-5; 10 bases match TRBD2. J lost 6 bases, V lost 1 base, and 8 bases had no gene match. Germline CDR1 is MGHRA and CDR2 is YSYEKL. The CDR3 covers 16 residues. For the CDR3, the DNA is TGCGCCAGCAGCCAAGTCAAGCGGGGGGGTGTAAAGACCCAGTACTTC. Protein: CASSQVKRGGVKTQYF.

This clonotype was detected ten times or more. This sequence joins TRBV20-1 and TRBJ1-1, with a weak D call TRBD1 (5 bases). Between the trimmed V and J ends, which lost 4 bases and 3 bases, there was a span of 18 bases. Germline V gene sequence: CDR1 DFQATT, CDR2 SNEGSKA (reference sequence). The length of the CDR3 is 15 residues. The CDR3 here is CSATPHFTGDTEAFF. CDR3 nucleotides: TGCAGTGCTACCCCGCATTTCACGGGGGACACTGAAGCTTTCTTT.